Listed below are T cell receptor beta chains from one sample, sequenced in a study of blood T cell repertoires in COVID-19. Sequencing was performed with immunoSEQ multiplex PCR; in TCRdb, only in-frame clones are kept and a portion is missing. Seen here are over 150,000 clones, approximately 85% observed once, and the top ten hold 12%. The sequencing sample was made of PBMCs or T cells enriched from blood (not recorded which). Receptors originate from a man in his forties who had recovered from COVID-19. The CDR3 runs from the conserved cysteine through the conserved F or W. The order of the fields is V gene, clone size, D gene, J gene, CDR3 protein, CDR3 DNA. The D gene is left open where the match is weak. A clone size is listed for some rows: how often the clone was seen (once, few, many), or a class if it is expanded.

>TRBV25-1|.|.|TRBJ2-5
CASSVFGTQYF
TGTGCCAGCAGTGTATTCGGGACCCAGTACTTC
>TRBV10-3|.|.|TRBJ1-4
CAISVGGADEKLFF
TGTGCCATCAGTGTGGGAGGGGCTGATGAAAAACTGTTTTTT
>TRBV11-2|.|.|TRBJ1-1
CASSPGTAWEAFF
TGTGCCAGCAGCCCCGGGACTGCTTGGGAAGCTTTCTTT
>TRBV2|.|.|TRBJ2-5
CASRDGRPRETQYF
TGTGCCAGCAGAGACGGGAGACCGCGTGAGACCCAGTACTTC
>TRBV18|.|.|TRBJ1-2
CASSPDFSYREKDYGYTF
TGTGCCAGCTCACCAGATTTTAGTTACAGGGAGAAAGACTATGGCTACACCTTC
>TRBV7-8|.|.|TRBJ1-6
CASSSDSSYNSPLHF
TGTGCCAGCAGCTCGGACAGCTCCTATAATTCACCCCTCCACTTT
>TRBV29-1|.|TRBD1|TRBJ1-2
CSVGLTVGDRANYGYTF
TGCAGCGTTGGGCTAACGGTGGGGGACAGGGCTAACTATGGCTACACCTTC
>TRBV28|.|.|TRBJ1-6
CASSLRGYYSYNSPLHF
TGTGCCAGCAGTTTAAGAGGGTATTATTCCTATAATTCACCCCTCCACTTT
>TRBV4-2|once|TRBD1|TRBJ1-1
CASSQETGRTEAFF
TGTGCCAGCAGCCAAGAGACAGGGCGCACTGAAGCTTTCTTT
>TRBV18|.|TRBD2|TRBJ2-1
CASSPGLGKQFF
TGTGCCAGCTCACCAGGACTAGGAAAGCAGTTCTTC
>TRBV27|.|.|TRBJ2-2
CASSILMNTGELFF
TGTGCCAGCAGTATCCTTATGAACACCGGGGAGCTGTTTTTT
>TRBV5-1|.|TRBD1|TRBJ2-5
CASSLVGTVYQETQYF
TGCGCCAGCAGCTTGGTCGGGACAGTGTACCAAGAGACCCAGTACTTC
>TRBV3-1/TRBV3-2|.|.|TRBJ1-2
CASSQGVGRRGYTF
TGTGCCAGCAGCCAAGGGGTAGGGCGGAGGGGCTACACCTTC
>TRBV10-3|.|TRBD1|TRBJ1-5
CATGRDRGSNQPQHF
TGTGCCACCGGACGGGACAGGGGTAGCAATCAGCCCCAGCATTTT
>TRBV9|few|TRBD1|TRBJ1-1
CASSEVGDRVTEAFF
TGTGCCAGCAGCGAGGTGGGGGACAGGGTCACTGAAGCTTTCTTT
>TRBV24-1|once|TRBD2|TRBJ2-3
CATSATSGRAVGTDTQYF
TGTGCCACCAGTGCCACTAGCGGGAGGGCCGTTGGCACAGATACGCAGTATTTT
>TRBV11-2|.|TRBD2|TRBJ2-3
CASSLGASSGTDTQYF
TGTGCCAGCAGCTTAGGCGCCTCTAGCGGAACAGATACGCAGTATTTT